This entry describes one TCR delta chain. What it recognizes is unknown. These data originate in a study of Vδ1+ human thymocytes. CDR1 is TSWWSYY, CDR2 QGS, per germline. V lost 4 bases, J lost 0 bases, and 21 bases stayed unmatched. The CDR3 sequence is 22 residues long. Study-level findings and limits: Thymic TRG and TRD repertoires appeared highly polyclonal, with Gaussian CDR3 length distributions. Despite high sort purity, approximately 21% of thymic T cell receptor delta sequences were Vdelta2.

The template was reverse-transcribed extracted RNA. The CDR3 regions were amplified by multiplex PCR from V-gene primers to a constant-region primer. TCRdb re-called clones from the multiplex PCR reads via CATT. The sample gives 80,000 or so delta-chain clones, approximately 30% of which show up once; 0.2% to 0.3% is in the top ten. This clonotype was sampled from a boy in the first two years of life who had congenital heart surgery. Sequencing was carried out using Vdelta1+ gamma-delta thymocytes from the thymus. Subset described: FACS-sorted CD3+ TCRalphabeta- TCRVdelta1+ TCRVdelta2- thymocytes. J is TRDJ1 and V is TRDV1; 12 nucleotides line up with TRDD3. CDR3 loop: CALGGGSYWGIPYHLYTDKLIF. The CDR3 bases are TGTGCTCTTGGGGGAGGTTCCTACTGGGGGATACCCTACCATCTTTACACCGATAAACTCATCTTT.